This is a list of T cell receptor beta chains from one sample in a study of cytomegalovirus exposure and HLA in healthy donors. Libraries were prepared by immunoSEQ multiplex PCR; TCRdb keeps only in-frame clonotypes and omits some of them. The repertoire holds tens of thousands of clones, with just under 95% as singletons. Sequences were obtained from PBMCs. The origin of the receptors is a man between 18 and 29 years old in good health and CMV-seronegative. Both conserved end residues are part of each CDR3.

cdr3_length | j_call | v_call | cdr3_aa
14 | TRBJ2-6 | TRBV6-1 | CASSHLVGANVLTF
14 | TRBJ1-1 | TRBV4-1 | CASMDRGQNAEAFF
14 | TRBJ2-2 | TRBV25-1 | CASTGGVGTGELFF
15 | TRBJ2-7 | TRBV29-1 | CSVSFLAGGPSEQYF
14 | TRBJ1-3 | TRBV5-1 | CASSLVSGSNTIYF
15 | TRBJ2-1 | TRBV5-6 | CASSLTRFPFDEQFF
17 | TRBJ2-2 | TRBV27 | CASSVTGPRIFTGELFF
16 | TRBJ1-2 | TRBV28 | CASSSLQTGTNYGYTF
12 | TRBJ1-5 | TRBV30 | CAWDRGNQPQHF
17 | TRBJ2-2 | TRBV7-3 | CASSLSVGLGYFGELFF
15 | TRBJ2-1 | TRBV2 | CASGRAPGAYNEQFF
15 | TRBJ2-5 | TRBV10-3 | CAISDLGGARETQYF
15 | TRBJ1-2 | TRBV5-5 | CASSLLQGETGGYTF
14 | TRBJ2-7 | TRBV27 | CASSSTGAPYEQYF
14 | TRBJ1-1 | TRBV28 | CASSFGRGQSEAFF
13 | TRBJ1-2 | TRBV6-1 | CASSDLSRGGYTF